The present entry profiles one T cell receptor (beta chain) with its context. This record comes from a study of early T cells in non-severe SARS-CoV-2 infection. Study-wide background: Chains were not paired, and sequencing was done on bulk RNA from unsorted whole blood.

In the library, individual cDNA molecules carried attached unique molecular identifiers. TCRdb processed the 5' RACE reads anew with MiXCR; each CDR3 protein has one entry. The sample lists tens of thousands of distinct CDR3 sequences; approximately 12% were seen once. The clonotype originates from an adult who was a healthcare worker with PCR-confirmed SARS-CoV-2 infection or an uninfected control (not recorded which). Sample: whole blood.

CDR3 DNA: TGCGCCAGTAGACTCGGGACTAGCGGAAGCACAGATACGCAGTATTTT. Its translation is CASRLGTSGSTDTQYF. This chain links TRBV5-1 with TRBJ2-3, with 11 positions matching TRBD2. V lost 8 bases, J lost 0 bases, and 8 bases stayed unmatched. Germline CDR1 SGHRS, CDR2 YFSETQ. The CDR3 consists of 16 residues.